The present TCR beta chain was sequenced within a study of beta chain features in type 1 diabetes. Study as a whole: Patients and healthy donors were similar in age, gender and cell yields. Study-level findings and limits: In the patient group, naive, central memory and Treg TCRB repertoires seemed more alike than in the healthy donor group. Significant though moderate, a shortening of TCRB CDR3s appeared in all four CD4+ subsets of Type 1 diabetes patients. Using cDNA template may skew counts toward highly expressing activated cells.

TCRB transcripts that were expressed got sequenced, as all of the isolated RNA had been reverse transcribed. TCRdb keeps only in-frame clones here, not all; method: immunoSEQ multiplex PCR. Found here are roughly 700,000 clones, under 15% of them singletons; the top ten hold 0.022%. This clone showed up just a few times. The antigen remains undetermined. Sequencing used naive CD4+ T cells from blood. The source is a man aged 18 to 29 with type 1 diabetes.

This chain's CDR3 is CASSLQGQGSTDTQYF. The CDR3 DNA sequence: TGTGCCAGCAGTTTGCAAGGACAGGGAAGCACAGATACGCAGTATTTT. The chain recombines TRBV28 with TRBJ2-3, with 8 bases fitting TRBD1. CDR3 size: 16 residues. The V gene's germline CDR1 is MDHEN and CDR2 SYDVKM. With V trimmed by 3 bases and J by 0 bases, 5 bases remained unmatched.